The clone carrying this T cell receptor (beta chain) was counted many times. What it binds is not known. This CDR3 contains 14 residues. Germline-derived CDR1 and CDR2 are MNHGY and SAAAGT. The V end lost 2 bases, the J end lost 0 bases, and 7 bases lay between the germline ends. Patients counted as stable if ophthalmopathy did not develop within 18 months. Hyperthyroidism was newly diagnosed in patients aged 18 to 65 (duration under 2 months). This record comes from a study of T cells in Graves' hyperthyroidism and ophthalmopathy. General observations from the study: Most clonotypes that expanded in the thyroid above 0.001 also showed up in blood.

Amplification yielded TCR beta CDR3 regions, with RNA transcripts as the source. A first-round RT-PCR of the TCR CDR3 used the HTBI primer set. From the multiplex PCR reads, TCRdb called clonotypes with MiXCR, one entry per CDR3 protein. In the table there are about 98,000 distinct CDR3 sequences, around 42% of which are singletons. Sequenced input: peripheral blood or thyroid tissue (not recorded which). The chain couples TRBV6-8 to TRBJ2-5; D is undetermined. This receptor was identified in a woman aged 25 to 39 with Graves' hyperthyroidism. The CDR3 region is CASSYRYYQETQYF. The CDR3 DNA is TGTGCCAGCAGTTACCGGTATTACCAAGAGACCCAGTACTTC.